A selection of T cell receptor beta chains follows, all from one sample in a study of shared clonotypes between healthy human individuals. Some clones are missing from TCRdb's copy, which holds only in-frame ones; the method was immunoSEQ multiplex PCR. The sample lists a few million clones; 85% to 95% were seen once. The sequenced sample consisted of naive CD4+ T cells from PBMCs. The receptors were sampled from a man younger than 35 in good health. Some clones in this sample may be carry-over from other donors' samples. The CDR3 runs from the conserved cysteine through the conserved F or W. D genes are given only for firm matches. Some rows mark clone size as missing; the rest say once, few, many or name a class of expanded clone.

V gene,D gene,J gene,clone size,CDR3 DNA,CDR3 protein
TRBV4-1,NA,TRBJ1-4,NA,TGCGCCAGCAGCCAAGATCTTAGGGACACTATATATGAAAAACTGTTTTTT,CASSQDLRDTIYEKLFF
TRBV6-1,NA,TRBJ1-3,NA,TGCGCCAGCAGTGAAGCGAGTGTCGGAAACACCATATATTTT,CASSEASVGNTIYF
TRBV15,TRBD2,TRBJ2-1,NA,TGTGCCACCAGCAGAGACCTAGCGGGAGCTGGAAATGAGCAGTTCTTC,CATSRDLAGAGNEQFF
TRBV5-1,NA,TRBJ2-7,NA,TGCGCCAGCAGCTTGGAGGCAGTGAGCTCCTACGAGCAGTACTTC,CASSLEAVSSYEQYF
TRBV7-2,NA,TRBJ2-1,NA,TGTGCCAGCACCGTCCCTGGACCCATCACGAATGAGCAGTTCTTC,CASTVPGPITNEQFF
TRBV29-1,TRBD1,TRBJ1-1,NA,TGCAGCGCTGCACAGGGGGGCACTGAAGCTTTCTTT,CSAAQGGTEAFF
TRBV18,NA,TRBJ1-3,NA,TGTGCCAGCTCACCCATGACGGGAAACACCATATATTTT,CASSPMTGNTIYF
TRBV5-8,NA,TRBJ1-3,few,TGTGCCAGCAGTTTGACATTCTGGTACGGAAACACCATATATTTT,CASSLTFWYGNTIYF
TRBV5-1,TRBD2,TRBJ2-5,NA,TGCGCCAGCAGCTTGGGCTCTAGCGGTCTTCAAGAGACCCAGTACTTC,CASSLGSSGLQETQYF
TRBV28,NA,TRBJ2-6,once,TGTGCCAGCAGTCCGGACGGACCTGGGGCCAACGTCCTGACTTTC,CASSPDGPGANVLTF
TRBV4-3,NA,TRBJ2-1,NA,TGCGCCAGCAGCCAAGATACAGCATTCGGGGCAGGATACAATGAGCAGTTCTTC,CASSQDTAFGAGYNEQFF
TRBV5-1,NA,TRBJ2-7,NA,TGCGCCAGCAGCGCTGGGGCTAGCGCAGACCCTTACGAGCAGTACTTC,CASSAGASADPYEQYF
TRBV11-3,NA,TRBJ2-3,NA,TGTGCCAGCAGCAGAGGGACGGCTCCATTGGATACGCAGTATTTT,CASSRGTAPLDTQYF
TRBV28,TRBD1,TRBJ1-2,NA,TGTGCCAGCAGTTCTCCGGGACAGATAGTCTATGGCTACACCTTC,CASSSPGQIVYGYTF
TRBV30,NA,TRBJ1-5,NA,TGTGCCTGGAGTACCACCATGGGCCAGCCCCAGCATTTT,CAWSTTMGQPQHF
TRBV28,NA,TRBJ1-4,NA,TGTGCCAGCAGCCGTCAGGGCTATAATGAAAAACTGTTTTTT,CASSRQGYNEKLFF
TRBV6-5,TRBD1,TRBJ1-4,NA,TGTGCCAGCAGACAGACAGGGGGTCAGGAAAAACTGTTTTTT,CASRQTGGQEKLFF
TRBV4-1,TRBD2,TRBJ2-7,NA,TGCGCCAGCAGCCGACTAGCGGGAACCTACGAGCAGTACTTC,CASSRLAGTYEQYF
TRBV7-2,TRBD1,TRBJ2-2,NA,TGTGCCAGCAGCCCGAGGGGGCGCGGCACCGGGGAGCTGTTTTTT,CASSPRGRGTGELFF
TRBV5-1,TRBD2,TRBJ2-3,NA,TGCGCCAGCAGCAACGGAGGACTAGCGGGAGGGCAAACAGATACGCAGTATTTT,CASSNGGLAGGQTDTQYF
TRBV7-6,TRBD2,TRBJ2-7,NA,TGTGCCAGCAGCTCGAGCGGGAATCGGGTCTACGAGCAGTACTTC,CASSSSGNRVYEQYF
TRBV5-1,NA,TRBJ2-1,NA,TGCGCCAGCAGCTTAGGCGGCCACAATGAGCAGTTCTTC,CASSLGGHNEQFF
TRBV19,NA,TRBJ1-5,NA,TGTGCCAGTAGGACACCATCAGGGGTTAGTCAGCCCCAGCATTTT,CASRTPSGVSQPQHF
TRBV7-3,TRBD1,TRBJ2-7,NA,TGTGCCAGCAGCCCCGGCCAGGGGGAAGGGGAGCAGTACTTC,CASSPGQGEGEQYF
TRBV7-2,NA,TRBJ2-1,NA,TGTGCCAGCAGCCGCGCAGGGAATGAGCAGTTCTTC,CASSRAGNEQFF
TRBV4-3,TRBD2,TRBJ2-5,NA,TGCGCCAGCAGCCAGTCCGGGACTAGTGAAGAGACCCAGTACTTC,CASSQSGTSEETQYF
TRBV29-1,NA,TRBJ2-1,NA,TGCAGCTCGAACGATCCCAATGAGCAGTTCTTC,CSSNDPNEQFF
TRBV30,NA,TRBJ1-1,NA,TGTGCCTGGTGGGTCCTGGCCAGGCGGAGGAACACTGAAGCTTTCTTT,CAWWVLARRRNTEAFF